The 28 T cell receptor beta chains below were found in one sample sequenced in a study of regulatory T cells in long-lasting Graves disease. Time point denoted: persistent/refractory GD, antithyroid drugs over 5 years with positive TRAb. Generation of the TCR library employed RNA extracted from PBMCs. Through Arm-PCR of CDR3 regions and iRepertoire HTBI primers, TCR beta libraries were built. MiXCR was run by TCRdb on the multiplex PCR reads, yielding one entry per CDR3 protein. The sample has 400,000 to 450,000 distinct CDR3 sequences, about 25% seen once. The sample consisted of peripheral blood mononuclear cells (PBMCs), taken when the disease was refractory, from a patient treated with antithyroid drugs. These receptors all come from a female donor with Graves disease.

This clonotype was counted between two and nine times. V is TRBV29-1 and J is TRBJ2-3; D is uncertain. V was clipped by 6 bases and J by 2 bases, with 9 bases between them. The CDR3 runs 12 residues. Germline CDR1 and CDR2: SQVTM and ANQGSEA. CDR3 DNA sequence: TGCAGCGTCCTGGATCTCACAGATACGCAGTATTTT. Amino acid sequence: CSVLDLTDTQYF.

This clonotype turned up a few times. The V gene is TRBV4-1, the J gene TRBJ2-7; 10 positions match TRBD2. The V segment lost 11 bases and the J segment 3 bases; nucleotides outside the gene matches: 13. Per germline, CDR1 MGHRA and CDR2 YSYEKL. The CDR3 covers 15 residues. The CDR3 is CASARTSGGDYEQYF. For the CDR3, the DNA is TGCGCCTCAGCCCGGACTAGCGGAGGGGACTACGAGCAGTACTTC.

Ten or more counts support this clonotype. V gene TRBV7-2 combines with J gene TRBJ2-7, with 10 positions matching TRBD2. Trimming at V came to 5 bases and at J to 3 bases, leaving 7 bases not matched to a gene. The germline CDR1 and CDR2 sequences are SGHTA and FQGNSA. There are 15 residues in the CDR3. CDR3 protein: CASSPRLAGNYEQYF. The CDR3 nucleotides read TGTGCCAGCAGCCCTCGACTAGCGGGTAACTACGAGCAGTACTTC.

This clonotype occurred many times. The V and J genes are TRBV5-1 and TRBJ1-2, with 8 bases fitting TRBD1. CDR1 is SGHRS and CDR2 is YFSETQ in the germline V gene. This CDR3 contains 16 residues. The junction had 12 bases not matched to a gene; V was cut back by 0 bases and J by 8 bases. The CDR3 reads CASSLGTGLGLGGYTF. As DNA, the CDR3 is TGCGCCAGCAGCTTGGGGACAGGGTTGGGCCTTGGCGGCTACACCTTC.

This clonotype was found a few times. This sequence joins TRBV10-2 and TRBJ2-2; TRBD2 agrees at 9 bases. V lost 3 bases, J lost 6 bases, and 5 bases stayed unmatched. This CDR3 region has 15 residues. Germline V gene sequence: CDR1 WSHSY, CDR2 SAAADI. The CDR3 is CASSEASGTPGELFF. CDR3 bases: TGCGCCAGCAGTGAAGCTAGCGGGACTCCCGGGGAGCTGTTTTTT.

The V call is TRBV2, the J call TRBJ1-3; possibly TRBD1 for D (5 bases). V lost 10 bases, J lost 7 bases, and 17 bases lay in between. The CDR3 has 13 amino acids. Germline-derived CDR1 and CDR2 are SNHLY and FYNNEI. The CDR3 region has the DNA TGTGCCATACTTCCGAGCGGGGCGAACACCATATATTTT. Translation gives CAILPSGANTIYF. Using reference TRBV2 and TRBJ1-3 for the parts outside the CDR3, the full variable domain is EPEVTQTPSHQVTQMGQEVILRCVPISNHLYFYWYRQILGQKVEFLVSFYNNEISEKSEIFDDQFSVERPDGSNFTLKIRSTKLEDSAMYFCAILPSGANTIYFGEGSWLTVV.

This clonotype has a single count. This sequence joins TRBV13 and TRBJ1-6; D perhaps matches TRBD1 (5 bases). The CDR3 is 15 residues long. Trimming shortened V by 3 bases and J by 4 bases, and 10 bases separated the two germline ends. Germline V gene data show CDR1 as PRHDT and CDR2 as FYEKMQ (reference sequence). The CDR3 bases are TGTGCCAGCAGCTTTTCAGGGCCGTATAATTCACCCCTCCACTTT. Its translation: CASSFSGPYNSPLHF.

This clonotype was counted many times. J is TRBJ2-7 and V is TRBV12-3 or TRBV12-4; the D gene is possibly TRBD1 (6 bases). CDR3 size: 14 residues. Trimming removed 6 bases from V and 2 bases from J, with 14 bases in between. CDR3 coding DNA: TGTGCCAGCAGAGGGGGAGACATTCCCTACGAGCAGTACTTC. It is translated as CASRGGDIPYEQYF.

A remark on this clonotype: Given a much more abundant clone one base away, this may be a read error. In DNA form, the CDR3 reads TGTGCCAGCAGTTCCCTGGGGCTCTCTTGGAAGACTGTGATTGGGGTGGAGGACTATGGCTACACCTTC. This sequence encodes CASSSLGLSWKTVIGVEDYGYTF. V is TRBV12-3 or TRBV12-4 and J is TRBJ1-2, with TRBD1 as a possible D gene (5 bases). Trimming shortened V by 4 bases and J by 3 bases, and 39 bases separated the two germline ends. There are 23 residues in the CDR3.

The table lists this clonotype with a few counts. The rearrangement links TRBV19 to TRBJ1-5, with D hard to call. Trimming took off 6 bases at V and 3 bases at J, with 15 bases between the two ends. This CDR3 is built from 15 residues. The germline V gene encodes CDR1 LNHDA and CDR2 SQIVND (reference sequence). CDR3 sequence: CASRYQSLNNQPQHF. DNA for the CDR3: TGTGCCAGTAGGTACCAATCGTTGAACAATCAGCCCCAGCATTTT. Combining the CDR3 with reference TRBV19 and TRBJ1-5 gives the whole variable domain DGGITQSPKYLFRKEGQNVTLSCEQNLNHDAMYWYRQDPGQGLRLIYYSQIVNDFQKGDIAEGYSVSREKKESFPLTVTSAQKNPTAFYLCASRYQSLNNQPQHFGDGTRLSIL.

This chain connects TRBV28 to TRBJ1-1, with unresolved D. Trimming took 3 bases from V and 4 from J, leaving 9 bases between them. The CDR3 has 13 amino acids. Germline CDR1 reads MDHEN; CDR2 reads SYDVKM. The DNA for the CDR3 is TGTGCCAGCAGTTTTCTTTTTGGCACTGAAGCTTTCTTT. Protein product: CASSFLFGTEAFF. The full variable domain, with the rest looked up from reference TRBV28 and TRBJ1-1, is DVKVTQSSRYLVKRTGEKVFLECVQDMDHENMFWYRQDPGLGLRLIYFSYDVKMKEKGDIPEGYSVSREKKERFSLILESASTNQTSMYLCASSFLFGTEAFFGQGTRLTVV.

This clonotype was counted between two and nine times. The chain is built from TRBV5-1 and TRBJ1-1; the D gene is possibly TRBD1 (5 bases). With 2 bases removed from V and 1 base from J, the gap between germline ends came to 12 bases. Germline lookup yields CDR1 SGHRS and CDR2 YFSETQ. This CDR3 spans 15 amino acids. In DNA form, the CDR3 reads TGCGCCAGCAGCTTAGATTACGGGGGGAACACTGAAGCTTTCTTT. Amino acids: CASSLDYGGNTEAFF.

The J gene is TRBJ1-6, the V gene TRBV5-4; maybe TRBD1 (5 bases). Trimming pared 0 bases from V and 7 bases from J, leaving 11 bases between. The germline CDR1 and CDR2 sequences are SGHNT and YYREEE (reference sequence). This CDR3 spans 15 amino acids. CDR3 DNA: TGTGCCAGCAGCTTGGAGAGGGGCTCAAATTCACCCCTCCACTTT. It yields the protein CASSLERGSNSPLHF.

This clonotype was counted many times. The genes are TRBV28 and TRBJ2-6; 10 bases are a match to TRBD1. Germline CDR1 and CDR2: MDHEN and SYDVKM. The junction had 9 bases not matched to a gene; V was cut back by 7 bases and J by 0 bases. The CDR3 totals 18 residues. CDR3 residues: CASTRPGQGSSGANVLTF. The DNA of the CDR3 is TGTGCCAGCACCCGCCCGGGACAGGGGAGCTCTGGGGCCAACGTCCTGACTTTC.

This clonotype occurred a few times. The rearrangement joins TRBV20-1 to TRBJ2-7, with 11 bases identical to TRBD2. V lost 6 bases and J lost 3; bases outside the gene matches: 28. CDR3 length: 21 residues. CDR1 DFQATT and CDR2 SNEGSKA come from the germline V gene (reference sequence). The CDR3 sequence is CSAPGQAGSSGRGGAHYEQYF. In nucleotides, the CDR3 is TGCAGTGCGCCAGGACAGGCTGGGAGTAGCGGGAGGGGCGGGGCCCACTACGAGCAGTACTTC.

As to this clonotype: This may arise from a read error, as a much more abundant clone is one base away. The chain employs TRBV20-1 and TRBJ1-6; the match to TRBD1 covers 7 bases. The germline gives CDR1 DFQATT, CDR2 SNEGSKA (reference sequence). The ends lost 4 bases at V and 9 bases at J; junction bases unmatched: 12. The CDR3 extends over 15 amino acids. Written as DNA, the CDR3 is TGCAGTGCTAAAGCCAGGGGGACTTGGGGTTCACCCCTCCACTTT. It translates to CSAKARGTWGSPLHF.

This clonotype has a handful of counts. The CDR3 is CASSAQNDYGYTF. In DNA form, the CDR3 reads TGTGCCAGCAGCGCCCAGAACGACTATGGCTACACCTTC. V gene TRBV7-2 combines with J gene TRBJ1-2; D is undetermined. This CDR3 is 13 amino acids long. The V gene's germline CDR1 is SGHTA and CDR2 FQGNSA. V was cut by 5 bases and J by 3 bases, with 10 bases left in between.

This clonotype has just a few counts. V is TRBV3-1 and J is TRBJ2-2; TRBD2 aligns across 8 bases. The J segment lost 5 bases and the V segment lost 1 base, leaving 0 bases of the junction unmatched. Germline V gene sequence: CDR1 LGHDT, CDR2 YNNKEL (reference sequence). The CDR3 sequence is 14 residues long. The CDR3 is CASSQVAGTGELFF. CDR3 DNA: TGTGCCAGCAGCCAAGTAGCGGGGACCGGGGAGCTGTTTTTT.

This clonotype was observed many times. This chain links TRBV2 with TRBJ1-5; possibly TRBD1 for D (5 bases). The V end lost 7 bases, the J end lost 6 bases, and 13 bases lay between the germline ends. Per the germline V gene, CDR1 is SNHLY and CDR2 is FYNNEI. There are 13 residues in the CDR3. The CDR3 sequence: CASTGRGSQPQHF. As DNA, the CDR3 is TGTGCCAGCACGGGACGGGGGAGTCAGCCCCAGCATTTT.

Only one count was recorded for this clonotype. The chain joins TRBV14 to TRBJ2-5; D call uncertain. This CDR3 has 11 residues. The V gene's germline CDR1 is SGHDN and CDR2 FVKESK. V was trimmed by 2 bases and J by 6 bases, leaving 4 bases between them. CDR3 coding DNA: TGTGCCAGCAGCCAACAGAAGACCCAGTACTTC. Translating gives CASSQQKTQYF. Supplemented by reference TRBV14 and TRBJ2-5, the full variable domain reads EAGVTQFPSHSVIEKGQTVTLRCDPISGHDNLYWYRRVMGKEIKFLLHFVKESKQDESGMPNNRFLAERTGGTYSTLKVQPAELEDSGVYFCASSQQKTQYFGPGTRLLVL.

This clonotype was counted only a few times. V and J are TRBV5-1 and TRBJ2-5; 10 bases align to TRBD2. Germline V lookup: CDR1 SGHRS, CDR2 YFSETQ. The CDR3 is 15 amino acids. V trimming: 5 bases; J trimming: 5 bases; junction bases outside the gene matches: 9. The DNA of the CDR3 is TGCGCCAGCAGAGAAGCGGGAGGGCCGAGGGAGACCCAGTACTTC. Its protein is CASREAGGPRETQYF.

The rearrangement links TRBV12-3 or TRBV12-4 to TRBJ1-2, with 10 bases that match TRBD1. Germline trimming cut 6 bases from V and 8 bases from J; bases unmatched to any gene: 12. The CDR3 has 15 residues. The CDR3 sequence is CASSQRGQGLNGYTF. DNA for the CDR3: TGTGCCAGCAGCCAAAGGGGACAGGGGTTGAACGGCTACACCTTC.

This clonotype was counted many times. The gene calls are TRBV6-5 and TRBJ2-7; 7 nucleotides line up with TRBD1. The CDR3 totals 13 residues. Per the germline V gene, CDR1 is MNHEY and CDR2 is SVGAGI. Losses at the gene ends were 4 bases for V and 3 bases for J; bases not matched to a gene: 3. The CDR3 sequence is CASSWDRYYEQYF. The CDR3 DNA reads as TGTGCCAGCAGTTGGGACAGATACTACGAGCAGTACTTC.

The chain joins TRBV12-3 or TRBV12-4 to TRBJ2-1; D is unresolved. The CDR3 has 14 residues. V lost 7 bases, J lost 1 base, and 11 bases lay in between. The CDR3 DNA follows: TGTGCCAGCACTATGGGGTGGTCCTACAATGAGCAGTTCTTC. Protein: CASTMGWSYNEQFF.

This clonotype was detected ten times or more. The chain combines TRBV2 with TRBJ2-7; possible D gene TRBD2, 6 bases. The CDR3 is 15 amino acids. The germline V gene encodes CDR1 SNHLY and CDR2 FYNNEI. V was trimmed by 3 bases and J by 6 bases, leaving 18 bases between them. The CDR3 bases are TGTGCCAGCAGTGACATGGGACTCTTCTATGGCGAGCAGTACTTC. It yields the protein CASSDMGLFYGEQYF.

DNA of the CDR3: TGCGCCAGCAGCGCGGGGATCCACTCCTACGAGCAGTACTTC. It is translated as CASSAGIHSYEQYF. The V and J genes are TRBV5-1 and TRBJ2-7; D perhaps matches TRBD2 (6 bases). Germline lookup yields CDR1 SGHRS and CDR2 YFSETQ. Trimming pared 4 bases from V and 0 bases from J, leaving 11 bases between. The CDR3 runs to 14 residues.

This clonotype was seen repeatedly, ten times or more. The chain employs TRBV6-1 and TRBJ1-4; a possible D gene is TRBD1 (6 bases). V was shortened by 4 bases and J by 5 bases, with 23 bases between the two germline ends. Germline lookup yields CDR1 MNHNS and CDR2 SASEGT. The length of the CDR3 is 18 residues. The CDR3 region is CASSGAGGGGGLNEKLFF. CDR3 bases: TGTGCCAGCAGTGGGGCTGGGGGAGGGGGAGGTCTAAATGAAAAACTGTTTTTT.

This clonotype was found a few times. The chain employs TRBV12-3 or TRBV12-4 and TRBJ2-4, with D unresolved. Trimming removed 8 bases at V and 6 bases at J, with 14 bases between. There are 13 residues in the CDR3. CDR3: CASGLPPGNIQYF. The CDR3, as DNA: TGTGCCAGCGGCCTACCGCCGGGAAACATTCAGTACTTC.